What follows describes a single TCR beta chain. Its antigen is still unknown. The data stem from a study of circulating and synovial CD4+ cells in juvenile arthritis. Only in-frame clones appear in the TCRdb table, and some are missing; sequencing was by immunoSEQ multiplex PCR. The table includes 2,700 or so clones, about 88% detected once. HLA-DR+CD14-CD3+CD4+CD25low/- cells were sorted from peripheral blood mononuclear cells. Findings of the study overall: T cell genome counts differed by at least an order of magnitude between CPL and CD4 samples. These blood cells shared more CDR3 sequences with synovium than bulk blood.

The V end was cut by 2 bases, the J end by 8 bases, with 15 bases between. The CDR3 is 13 amino acids. Germline V gene lookup returns CDR1 GTSNPN and CDR2 SVGIG (reference sequence). Input material: HLA-DR+ CD4+ T cells from blood. Described subset: circulating pathogenic-like lymphocytes, sorted as HLA-DR+CD14-CD3+CD4+CD25low/- blood T cells. The receptor was derived from a human donor with juvenile idiopathic arthritis. The rearrangement uses TRBV30 and TRBJ1-1; D may be TRBD1 (6 bases). The CDR3 DNA sequence: TGTGCCTGGAGTTTTAACAGGGACGGGGAAGCTTTCTTT. This translates into CAWSFNRDGEAFF.